The 11 T cell receptor beta chains reported below all come from one sample, sequenced in a study of T cell changes during pregnancy in multiple sclerosis. TCRdb keeps only in-frame clones here, not all; method: immunoSEQ multiplex PCR. The table includes approximately 90,000 clones, 91% detected once. Sequences were derived from peripheral blood, sampled after pregnancy. These receptor sequences come from a female donor in good health, enrolled as a control in a pregnancy study.

This chain uses TRBV11-2 with TRBJ1-1; 12 positions match TRBD1. The CDR3 is made up of 16 amino acids. The trim removed 5 bases at V and 5 bases at J, leaving 9 bases unmatched. Germline CDR1 is SGHAT and CDR2 is FQNNGV. The CDR3 DNA sequence: TGTGCCAGCAGCCTCCGGGACAGGGGGCGAGGTACTGAAGCTTTCTTT. Translation gives CASSLRDRGRGTEAFF. Variable domain in full (rest from reference TRBV11-2 and TRBJ1-1): EAGVAQSPRYKIIEKRQSVAFWCNPISGHATLYWYQQILGQGPKLLIQFQNNGVVDDSQLPKDRFSAERLKGVDSTLKIQPAKLEDSAVYLCASSLRDRGRGTEAFFGQGTRLTVV.

The chain recombines TRBV4-1 with TRBJ2-3, with D possibly matching TRBD2 (5 bases). Germline V gives CDR1 MGHRA, CDR2 YSYEKL. This CDR3 is built from 15 residues. The ends were cut back, 4 bases at V and 6 bases at J, with 17 bases in the middle. The CDR3 bases are TGCGCCAGCAGCCGATACTCGGGGAATACGGATACGCAGTATTTT. It specifies CASSRYSGNTDTQYF.

The V gene is TRBV6-6, the J gene TRBJ1-2; possible D gene TRBD1, 6 bases. This CDR3 is built from 16 residues. Trimming pared 4 bases from V and 6 bases from J, leaving 21 bases between. CDR1 is MNHNY, CDR2 SVGAGI, per germline (reference sequence). The CDR3 nucleotides are TGTGCCAGCAGTTCTCGACAGGCCTCAATGGGAGATGGCTACACCTTC. This encodes CASSSRQASMGDGYTF.

In regard to this clone: Other DNA variants within this sample encode the same CDR3. This chain connects TRBV7-2 to TRBJ2-1, with TRBD1 matching 9 bases. The CDR3 length is 14 residues. V trimming: 3 bases; J trimming: 3 bases; junction bases outside the gene matches: 0. Germline values: CDR1 SGHTA, CDR2 FQGNSA. The CDR3 DNA reads TGTGCCAGCAGCTTGGGACAGGGCTACAATGAGCAGTTCTTC. Translation gives CASSLGQGYNEQFF.

The chain recombines TRBV4-2 with TRBJ2-5; 7 positions match TRBD2. V dropped 3 bases and J dropped 4; count of bases not matched to a gene: 2. Germline loops: CDR1 LGHNA, CDR2 YNFKEQ. The CDR3 consists of 13 residues. The CDR3 protein is CASSQSGGETQYF. CDR3 DNA: TGTGCCAGCAGCCAGTCGGGAGGAGAGACCCAGTACTTC.

The chain uses TRBV7-9 and TRBJ2-3; TRBD2 is a possible D gene (6 bases). V was clipped by 3 bases and J by 3 bases, with 13 bases between them. The CDR3 sequence is 15 residues long. Germline-derived CDR1 and CDR2 are SEHNR and FQNEAQ (reference sequence). The CDR3: CASSLAGLGTDTQYF. CDR3 in DNA: TGTGCCAGCAGCTTGGCGGGGTTAGGTACAGATACGCAGTATTTT.

The rearrangement joins TRBV30 to TRBJ1-5; the D gene is possibly TRBD1 (5 bases). The V gene's germline CDR1 is GTSNPN and CDR2 SVGIG (reference sequence). The length of the CDR3 is 13 residues. The V end was cut by 5 bases, the J end by 6 bases, with 14 bases between. CDR3 loop: CAWANGGGQPQHF. CDR3 DNA sequence: TGTGCCTGGGCCAACGGGGGAGGTCAGCCCCAGCATTTT.

This clone was seen once. J is TRBJ2-2 and V is TRBV4-3, with TRBD1 matching 7 bases. Germline values: CDR1 LGHNA, CDR2 YSLEER. The V gene end was trimmed by 1 base and the J gene end by 6 bases; junction bases not matched to a gene: 5. This CDR3 comprises 15 residues. CDR3 nucleotide sequence: TGCGCCAGCAGCCAAGTTACGACAGGGTCCGGGGAGCTGTTTTTT. This codes for CASSQVTTGSGELFF.

Points on this clone: Other DNA sequences within the sample encode an identical CDR3. The V and J genes are TRBV27 and TRBJ1-2; no firm D call. The CDR3 consists of 12 residues. Germline V gene data show CDR1 as MNHEY and CDR2 as SMNVEV (reference sequence). Deletions cut 5 bases from V and 4 bases from J, with 8 bases between. DNA for the CDR3: TGTGCCAGCAGTCCTCGGGGCTATGGCTACACCTTC. This translates into CASSPRGYGYTF.

This clone appeared a few times. The V gene is TRBV6-1, the J gene TRBJ1-1, with D unresolved. Germline lookup yields CDR1 MNHNS and CDR2 SASEGT. The CDR3 is made up of 11 amino acids. Trimming shortened V by 11 bases and J by 4 bases, and 11 bases separated the two germline ends. The CDR3 nucleotides read TGTGCCCTCAAAATCGGCACTGAAGCTTTCTTT. This encodes CALKIGTEAFF.

V gene TRBV29-1 combines with J gene TRBJ1-1; D perhaps matches TRBD1 (5 bases). CDR3 length equals 12 residues. The V end lost 8 bases, the J end lost 4 bases, and 14 bases lay between the germline ends. Germline V CDR1 and CDR2: SQVTM, ANQGSEA. The CDR3 bases are TGCAGCCCCCACGGGGGTGTCACTGAAGCTTTCTTT. It yields the protein CSPHGGVTEAFF.